These 29 T cell receptor beta chains came from one sample sequenced in a study of a mutant IDH1 vaccine in newly diagnosed glioma. TCRdb's copy holds only in-frame clones and misses some; the assay was immunoSEQ multiplex PCR. This table has about 38,000 clones, 81% appearing once. Their specific antigens are unknown. This sample's time point: week 23, last vaccination. In every dose of vaccine, 300 ug of mutant IDH1 20-mer peptide was given alongside topical imiquimod. Specimen: PBMCs, collected from a glioma patient whose treatment included an IDH1 peptide vaccine. These receptors originate from a man between 35 and 55 years old with glioma.

This chain joins TRBV5-1 and TRBJ1-4; D is uncertain. This CDR3 comprises 15 residues. Germline lookup yields CDR1 SGHRS and CDR2 YFSETQ. Trimming stripped 0 bases from V and 3 bases from J, with 9 bases between. DNA of the CDR3: TGCGCCAGCAGCTTGGCGGGATCGGCTAATGAAAAACTGTTTTTT. Translating it yields CASSLAGSANEKLFF. Full variable domain (outside the CDR3, taken from reference TRBV5-1 and TRBJ1-4): KAGVTQTPRYLIKTRGQQVTLSCSPISGHRSVSWYQQTPGQGLQFLFEYFSETQRNKGNFPGRFSGRQFSNSRSEMNVSTLELGDSALYLCASSLAGSANEKLFFGSGTQLSVL.

The V and J genes are TRBV7-2 and TRBJ2-1; D not certain. The CDR3 has 15 amino acids. Germline V gene sequence: CDR1 SGHTA, CDR2 FQGNSA. Trimming removed 1 base from V and 6 bases from J, with 13 bases in between. The CDR3 nucleotides are TGTGCCAGCAGCTTAGTTACTCTAGTAAGCAATGAGCAGTTCTTC. Protein: CASSLVTLVSNEQFF.

The chain uses TRBV27 and TRBJ2-1, with 7 bases identical to TRBD1. Germline V gene data show CDR1 as MNHEY and CDR2 as SMNVEV (reference sequence). The CDR3 has 17 residues. With 5 bases clipped from V and 7 bases from J, the junction kept 17 bases outside the gene matches. The CDR3 DNA sequence: TGTGCCAGCAGTCTAGTAGGCCAGGGGGTTTTGGGGAATGAGCAGTTCTTC. Protein sequence: CASSLVGQGVLGNEQFF.

By share, this clone ranks as medium-sized (0.01 to 0.1%). V is TRBV9 and J is TRBJ1-5, with a weak D call TRBD1 (5 bases). The V gene's germline CDR1 is SGDLS and CDR2 YYNGEE. V dropped 0 bases and J dropped 1 base, with 5 bases sitting between them. CDR3 length: 14 amino acids. CDR3 in amino acids: CASSVGQSNQPQHF. CDR3 nucleotides: TGTGCCAGCAGCGTAGGACAGAGCAATCAGCCCCAGCATTTT.

The chain has TRBV6-5 and TRBJ2-2, with TRBD1 matching over 7 bases. Germline CDR1 MNHEY, CDR2 SVGAGI. The CDR3 contains 15 residues. J gave up 2 bases and V 4 bases, and 4 bases lay outside the gene matches. For the CDR3, the DNA is TGTGCCAGCAGTTGGACAGGTCTTAACACCGGGGAGCTGTTTTTT. Translating gives CASSWTGLNTGELFF.

V is TRBV28 and J is TRBJ2-5, with 7 positions matching TRBD1. The CDR3 loop spans 15 amino acids. Germline CDR1 MDHEN, CDR2 SYDVKM. The ends lost 3 bases at V and 4 bases at J; junction bases unmatched: 8. CDR3 residues: CASSFRAGGRETQYF. The CDR3 DNA follows: TGTGCCAGCAGTTTTAGGGCAGGGGGAAGAGAGACCCAGTACTTC.

The chain carries TRBV5-4 and TRBJ2-2, with no clear D. The CDR3 has 14 residues. Trimming cost V 0 bases and J 1 base, with 4 bases left between them. CDR1 is SGHNT and CDR2 is YYREEE in the germline V gene (reference sequence). CDR3 region: CASSLERNTGELFF. The CDR3 DNA reads TGTGCCAGCAGCTTGGAGCGGAACACCGGGGAGCTGTTTTTT.

This sequence joins TRBV6-6 and TRBJ1-1; no clear D. V was clipped by 9 bases and J by 1 base, with 18 bases between them. Germline lookup yields CDR1 MNHNY and CDR2 SVGAGI (reference sequence). There are 15 residues in the CDR3. Written as DNA, the CDR3 is TGTGCCAGTTTAGCTGGACGAAAGACGAACACTGAAGCTTTCTTT. Its translation is CASLAGRKTNTEAFF.

This chain joins TRBV6-4 and TRBJ2-7; tentatively, D is TRBD2 (5 bases). Trimming took 4 bases from V and 3 from J, leaving 16 bases between them. The CDR3 covers 15 residues. Germline-derived CDR1 and CDR2 are MRHNA and SNTAGT. CDR3 loop: CASSVPSREVYEQYF. The DNA for the CDR3 is TGTGCCAGCAGTGTCCCTAGCCGGGAAGTCTACGAGCAGTACTTC.

This clone was observed a handful of times. The chain employs TRBV25-1 and TRBJ2-5, with a tentative D call TRBD2 (6 bases). The CDR3 spans 14 residues. The germline V gene encodes CDR1 MGHDK and CDR2 SYGVNS. V lost 4 bases to trimming and J lost 4 bases, with 13 bases between them. This chain's CDR3 is CASSAGTSIETQYF. The CDR3, as DNA: TGTGCCAGCAGTGCCGGGACTTCTATAGAGACCCAGTACTTC.

The gene calls are TRBV5-1 and TRBJ2-3; D may be TRBD1 (5 bases). The ends were cut back, 3 bases at V and 4 bases at J, with 18 bases in the middle. CDR1 and CDR2 (germline): SGHRS, YFSETQ. The CDR3 runs 16 residues. Written as DNA, the CDR3 is TGCGCCAGCAGCTCCCCCTCAGGGAACGGTGCAGATACGCAGTATTTT. Translation: CASSSPSGNGADTQYF.

The rearrangement links TRBV18 to TRBJ2-1, with 7 bases lining up with TRBD2. J lost 5 bases, V lost 6 bases, and 7 bases had no gene match. This CDR3 contains 14 residues. Germline V CDR1 and CDR2: KGHSH, LQKENI. Written as DNA, the CDR3 is TGTGCCAGCTCCCTGGCGGGGGAGGACAATGAGCAGTTCTTC. It yields the protein CASSLAGEDNEQFF.

There are a few counts of this clone. The V gene is TRBV5-8, the J gene TRBJ1-6, with no clear D. Germline assignment: CDR1 SGHTS and CDR2 YDEGEE. V lost 0 bases to trimming and J lost 13 bases, with 5 bases between them. The CDR3 is 11 residues long. The CDR3 DNA follows: TGTGCCAGCAGCTTGGAAGGGCCCCTCCACTTT. Amino acid sequence: CASSLEGPLHF.

The chain links TRBV25-1 to TRBJ1-2, with a weak D call TRBD1 (5 bases). In germline, CDR1 is MGHDK, CDR2 SYGVNS. CDR3 length: 13 residues. V was trimmed by 5 bases and J by 8 bases, leaving 15 bases between them. As DNA, the CDR3 is TGTGCCAGCAGTTCAACCGGGGGTTACGGCTACACCTTC. Translation gives CASSSTGGYGYTF.

V gene TRBV5-1 combines with J gene TRBJ1-2; 9 bases are a match to TRBD1. The germline gives CDR1 SGHRS, CDR2 YFSETQ. This CDR3 is built from 15 residues. V gave up 4 bases and J gave up 4 bases; unmatched junction bases: 8. The CDR3 protein is CASSTGGAYIYGYTF. In DNA, the CDR3 is TGCGCCAGCAGCACAGGGGGCGCGTACATCTATGGCTACACCTTC.

J is TRBJ2-4 and V is TRBV5-5, with D hard to call. CDR1 and CDR2 from the germline V gene are SGHKS and YYEKEE (reference sequence). This CDR3 region has 16 residues. Trimming took off 0 bases at V and 0 bases at J, with 10 bases between the two ends. The CDR3 sequence is CASSLDSPLAKNIQYF. CDR3 DNA sequence: TGTGCCAGCAGCTTGGATAGCCCTCTAGCCAAAAACATTCAGTACTTC.

CDR3 protein: CASSIVSGPGYGYTF. In nucleotides, the CDR3 is TGTGCCAGTAGTATAGTATCAGGTCCGGGCTATGGCTACACCTTC. J is TRBJ1-2 and V is TRBV19; D remains ambiguous. The CDR3 is 15 amino acids. Trimming cost V 1 base and J 4 bases, with 13 bases left between them. Germline V gives CDR1 LNHDA, CDR2 SQIVND (reference sequence).

The chain joins TRBV25-1 to TRBJ2-7; 8 nucleotides align to TRBD1. With 10 bases clipped from V and 5 bases from J, the junction kept 16 bases outside the gene matches. The germline V gene has CDR1 MGHDK and CDR2 SYGVNS. CDR3 length equals 15 residues. CDR3 nucleotide sequence: TGTGCCACCCAATTCTCCTCGACAGGGGCCGACGAGCAGTACTTC. It translates to CATQFSSTGADEQYF.

This clone was picked up one time. The chain couples TRBV30 to TRBJ1-2, with D possibly matching TRBD1 (5 bases). V lost 8 bases to trimming and J lost 5 bases, with 15 bases between them. There are 12 residues in the CDR3. The V gene's germline CDR1 is GTSNPN and CDR2 SVGIG (reference sequence). The CDR3 DNA sequence: TGTGCCGGGGATAAGGGGAGTTATGGCTACACCTTC. Its protein product is CAGDKGSYGYTF.

This chain joins TRBV18 and TRBJ2-7; D unclear. The CDR3 spans 13 residues. Germline V gives CDR1 KGHSH, CDR2 LQKENI. Trimming cost V 0 bases and J 4 bases, with 7 bases left between them. The CDR3 spells CASSPPGPYEQYF. The CDR3 region has the DNA TGTGCCAGCTCACCACCCGGGCCGTACGAGCAGTACTTC. The variable domain in full, completed from reference TRBV18 and TRBJ2-7, reads NAGVMQNPRHLVRRRGQEARLRCSPMKGHSHVYWYRQLPEEGLKFMVYLQKENIIDESGMPKERFSAEFPKEGPSILRIQQVVRGDSAAYFCASSPPGPYEQYFGPGTRLTVT.

The rearrangement joins TRBV7-9 to TRBJ2-3; a weak D match, TRBD2 (5 bases). The CDR3 has 14 amino acids. V gave up 1 base and J gave up 2 bases, with 7 bases separating them. CDR1 SEHNR and CDR2 FQNEAQ come from the germline V gene (reference sequence). CDR3 sequence: CASSLEGATDTQYF. The CDR3 nucleotides are TGTGCCAGCAGCTTAGAGGGAGCCACAGATACGCAGTATTTT. Full variable domain (rest looked up from reference TRBV7-9 and TRBJ2-3): DTGVSQNPRHKITKRGQNVTFRCDPISEHNRLYWYRQTLGQGPEFLTYFQNEAQLEKSRLLSDRFSAERPKGSFSTLEIQRTEQGDSAMYLCASSLEGATDTQYFGPGTRLTVL.

This clone is a singleton in its sample. CDR3 DNA sequence: TGTGCCAGCAGCTTCCCGGGGGGTTCCTACGAGCAGTACTTC. It specifies CASSFPGGSYEQYF. The V and J genes are TRBV5-6 and TRBJ2-7; TRBD2 matches 7 bases. V was pared by 2 bases and J by 1 base, with 3 bases of the junction left unmatched. CDR1 and CDR2 from the germline V gene are SGHDT and YYEEEE. The CDR3 has 14 amino acids.

V gene TRBV11-2 combines with J gene TRBJ2-7, with unresolved D. The CDR3 has 12 amino acids. Trimming took 1 base from V and 2 from J, leaving 3 bases between them. Germline values: CDR1 SGHAT, CDR2 FQNNGV. CDR3 region: CASSLAAYEQYF. For the CDR3, the DNA is TGTGCCAGCAGCTTAGCGGCCTACGAGCAGTACTTC.

The sample holds one count of this clone. The rearrangement links TRBV18 to TRBJ1-3; D perhaps matches TRBD1 (5 bases). There are 14 residues in the CDR3. The germline gives CDR1 KGHSH, CDR2 LQKENI. Trimming took 6 bases from V and 1 from J, leaving 10 bases between them. CDR3 bases: TGTGCCAGCTCCGGCGGGGGATCTGGAAACACCATATATTTT. It is translated as CASSGGGSGNTIYF.

The chain recombines TRBV6-5 with TRBJ2-1; TRBD2 is a possible D gene (6 bases). Trimming pared 10 bases from V and 2 bases from J, leaving 12 bases between. Germline CDR1 MNHEY, CDR2 SVGAGI. The CDR3 covers 13 residues. In DNA, the CDR3 is TGTGCCATCGGGAGAGTAGCCTACAATGAGCAGTTCTTC. Translated, it gives CAIGRVAYNEQFF.

This clone was observed a handful of times. V usage is TRBV6-4 and J usage is TRBJ2-2, with 12 bases matching TRBD1. CDR1 and CDR2 from the germline V gene are MRHNA and SNTAGT. V shed 0 bases and J 4 bases; nucleotides not matched to a gene: 0. There are 16 residues in the CDR3. Here the CDR3 DNA reads TGTGCCAGCAGTGACTCGGGACAGGGGGCCACCGGGGAGCTGTTTTTT. Its protein product is CASSDSGQGATGELFF.

The chain uses TRBV5-1 and TRBJ1-1; D gene unclear. The CDR3 length is 13 residues. CDR1 and CDR2 from the germline V gene are SGHRS and YFSETQ. V was pared by 0 bases and J by 1 base, with 4 bases between. This CDR3 is CASSLEPNTEAFF. The DNA for the CDR3 is TGCGCCAGCAGCTTGGAACCGAACACTGAAGCTTTCTTT.

This chain connects TRBV4-3 to TRBJ2-3, with TRBD2 as a possible D gene (6 bases). This CDR3 has 17 residues. V was clipped by 4 bases and J by 2 bases, with 19 bases between them. Looked up from germline, CDR1 is LGHNA and CDR2 is YSLEER. In DNA, the CDR3 is TGCGCCAGCAGCCCCAGCCCGTTGGCGGGGTACACAGATACGCAGTATTTT. The encoded protein is CASSPSPLAGYTDTQYF.

The chain uses TRBV6-1 and TRBJ1-5; D gene unclear. This CDR3 has 14 amino acids. Germline CDR1 is MNHNS and CDR2 is SASEGT. V dropped 4 bases and J dropped 4 bases, with 11 bases sitting between them. The CDR3 protein is CASSVQTGNQPQHF. CDR3 in DNA: TGTGCCAGCAGTGTTCAAACGGGGAATCAGCCCCAGCATTTT.